This record concerns one T cell receptor (beta chain) sequence. Its antigen is unknown. Each patient experienced a relapse that followed autologous stem cell transplantation, and brentuximab vedotin exposure varied. The repertoire was sequenced with immunoSEQ multiplex PCR; TCRdb's copy has only in-frame clones and lacks some. The repertoire holds almost 100,000 clones, with roughly 89% as singletons. The record originates from a study of PD-1 blockade in classical Hodgkin lymphoma. Study-level points and caveats: By C4D1, diversity of CD4+ TCRs had risen significantly, whereas that of CD8+ TCRs had not. Complete responders showed a baseline diversity that resembled the diversity of newly diagnosed patients.

V gave up 1 base and J gave up 5 bases, with 17 bases separating them. The CDR3 has 16 amino acids. The germline V gene has CDR1 SEHNR and CDR2 FQNEAQ (reference sequence). This chain uses TRBV7-9 with TRBJ1-1, with D unclear. This receptor was identified in a human donor with classical Hodgkin lymphoma. Sequencing used peripheral blood mononuclear cells (PBMCs), obtained at baseline. The CDR3, as DNA: TGTGCCAGCAGCTTAGGAAGTGGTGTTCGGGTAACTGAAGCTTTCTTT. It specifies CASSLGSGVRVTEAFF.